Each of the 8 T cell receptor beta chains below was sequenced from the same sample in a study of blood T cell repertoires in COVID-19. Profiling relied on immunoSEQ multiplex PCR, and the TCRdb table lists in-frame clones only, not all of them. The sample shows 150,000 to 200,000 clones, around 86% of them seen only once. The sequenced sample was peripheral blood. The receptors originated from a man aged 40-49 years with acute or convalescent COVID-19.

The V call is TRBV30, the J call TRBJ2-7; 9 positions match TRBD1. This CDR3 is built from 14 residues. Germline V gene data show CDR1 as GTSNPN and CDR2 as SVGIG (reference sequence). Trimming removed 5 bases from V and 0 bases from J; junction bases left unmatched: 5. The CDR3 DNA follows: TGTGCCTGGTGTTGGACAGGGGACTCCTACGAGCAGTACTTC. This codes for CAWCWTGDSYEQYF.

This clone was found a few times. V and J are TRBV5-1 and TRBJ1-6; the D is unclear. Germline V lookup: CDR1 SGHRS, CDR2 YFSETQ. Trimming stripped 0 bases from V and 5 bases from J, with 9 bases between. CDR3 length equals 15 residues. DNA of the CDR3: TGCGCCAGCAGCTTGGTGCCAGGTGATAATTCACCCCTCCACTTT. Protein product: CASSLVPGDNSPLHF.

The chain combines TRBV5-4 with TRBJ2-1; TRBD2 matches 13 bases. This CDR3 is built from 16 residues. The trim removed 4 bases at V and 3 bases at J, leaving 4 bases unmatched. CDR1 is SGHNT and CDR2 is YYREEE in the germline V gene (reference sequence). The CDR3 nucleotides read TGTGCCAGCAGCCCAGGGACTAGCGGGGACTACAATGAGCAGTTCTTC. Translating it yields CASSPGTSGDYNEQFF.

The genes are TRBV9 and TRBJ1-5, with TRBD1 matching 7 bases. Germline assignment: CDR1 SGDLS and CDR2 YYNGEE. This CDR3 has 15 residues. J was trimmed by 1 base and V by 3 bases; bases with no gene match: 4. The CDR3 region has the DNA TGTGCCAGCAGCGCCTCGGGACAGAGCAATCAGCCCCAGCATTTT. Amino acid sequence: CASSASGQSNQPQHF.

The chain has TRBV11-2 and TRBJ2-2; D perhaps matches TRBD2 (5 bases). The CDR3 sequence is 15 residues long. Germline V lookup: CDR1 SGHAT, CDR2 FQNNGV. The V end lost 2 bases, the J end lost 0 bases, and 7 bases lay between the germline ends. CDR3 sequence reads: CASSLRRSNTGELFF. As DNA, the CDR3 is TGTGCCAGCAGCTTAAGGAGGTCGAACACCGGGGAGCTGTTTTTT.

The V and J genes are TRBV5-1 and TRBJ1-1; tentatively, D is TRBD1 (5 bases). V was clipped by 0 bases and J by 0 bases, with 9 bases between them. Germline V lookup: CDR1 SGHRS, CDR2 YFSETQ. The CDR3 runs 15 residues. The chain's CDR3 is CASSLDAGMNTEAFF. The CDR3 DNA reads TGCGCCAGCAGCTTGGATGCAGGGATGAACACTGAAGCTTTCTTT.

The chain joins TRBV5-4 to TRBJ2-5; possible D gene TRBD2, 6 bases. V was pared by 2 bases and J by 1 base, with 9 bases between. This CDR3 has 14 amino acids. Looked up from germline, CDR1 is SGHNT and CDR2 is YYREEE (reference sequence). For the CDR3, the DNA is TGTGCCAGCAGCTTCGGCGGGATCCAAGAGACCCAGTACTTC. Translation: CASSFGGIQETQYF.

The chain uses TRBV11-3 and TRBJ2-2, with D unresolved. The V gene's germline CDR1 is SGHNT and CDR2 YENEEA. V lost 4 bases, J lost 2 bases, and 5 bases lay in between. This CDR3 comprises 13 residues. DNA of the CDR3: TGTGCCAGCAGCTCCGTAAACACCGGGGAGCTGTTTTTT. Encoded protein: CASSSVNTGELFF.